This TCR beta chain was recorded in a study of OX40 agonist ivuxolimab in advanced cancers. Broadly, across the study: Ivuxolimab, which targeted the costimulatory receptor OX40 (CD134), was an agonistic, fully human IgG2 monoclonal antibody. Patients were allowed to have had prior anti-PD-1, anti-PD-L1 or anti-CTLA-4 therapy, and approximately 40% of the dose-escalation patients had been treated with checkpoint inhibitors. Three dose-escalation patients achieved partial responses, one with hepatocellular carcinoma and two with cutaneous melanoma. The paper describes the monotherapy dose-escalation part (N ≈ 52 patients) of the phase I trial of ivuxolimab. In the dose-escalation cohort, more than 75% of patients were male, and the mean age was approximately 60 years, with a range of about 23 to 85. Among the approximately 50 dose-escalation patients, around 20 had hepatocellular carcinoma, about 15 melanoma, 9 renal cell carcinoma and 9 head and neck cancer. Intravenous ivuxolimab was administered to patients every 2 weeks at six dose levels: 0.01, 0.1, 0.3, 1.5, 3 and 10 mg/kg. The purpose of peripheral TCRbeta sequencing was to test whether ivuxolimab changed TCR sequence diversity and led to clonal T-cell expansion.

Notes on this clone: Its antigen remains unidentified. Base qualities are not at hand, and no much larger clone is one base apart.

For CDR1 and CDR2, the germline V gene lists SNHLY and FYNNEI. V gives up 7 bases and J gives up 3 bases, and the segment between their germline ends measures 15 bases. Inclusive of the bounding cysteine and phenylalanine, the CDR3 is 15 residues long. Of all the DNA, just the CDR3 is kept, 45 bases in frame from base 1. The trial excluded patients who had a history of autoimmune disease or were on systemic immunosuppression. Peripheral blood for TCR sequencing was drawn from every dose cohort at baseline, at cycle 4 day 1 and at cycle 7 day 1. The samples were taken from a phase I, first-in-human, multicenter, open-label dose-escalation trial of ivuxolimab. The trial enrolled adults with locally advanced or metastatic head and neck squamous cell, hepatocellular, melanoma or renal cell carcinoma. CD4+ and CD8+ T cells were sorted separately from peripheral blood before TCR sequencing. To sequence the TCRbeta CDR3 region, genomic DNA was isolated from the sorted cells. The immunoSEQ Assay was used for sequencing of TCRbeta CDR3 regions. TCRdb obtained this table from immuneACCESS and retained in-frame rearrangements with V and J assigned. These tables miss some clones; where compared with another copy, unresolved V genes account for less than half of the shortfall, and the remainder is unexplained. This sample gives about 47,000 clones in total; around 80% of them show up just once. The biggest ten clones account for 20% to 25% of the sample.

Broad study findings and their caveats: After ivuxolimab, CD8+ T cells had more expanded clones than CD4+ T cells on average. In partial responders in the 0.1-3.0 mg/kg groups, normalized peripheral clonal expansion was found to be among the lowest, especially among CD8+ T cells. At doses of 0.1 to 3.0 mg/kg, clonal expansion of both CD4+ and CD8+ blood T cells was observed from baseline to week 6. Low levels of normalized T-cell clonal expansion were also seen in some patients who did not respond. The antigen specificity of the clonally expanded peripheral T cells was not determined.

The chain was built from TRBV2 and TRBJ2-2; tentative D gene TRBD2, with 6 bases matching. This receptor was obtained from an adult with an advanced solid tumor such as melanoma, head and neck, liver or kidney cancer. Sequences were derived from CD4+ or CD8+ T cells sorted from blood, sampled in a trial of the OX40 agonist ivuxolimab. The encoded CDR3 is CASTRDSSHTGELFF. The DNA sequence reads TGTGCCAGCACACGGGACTCGTCCCACACCGGGGAGCTGTTTTTT.